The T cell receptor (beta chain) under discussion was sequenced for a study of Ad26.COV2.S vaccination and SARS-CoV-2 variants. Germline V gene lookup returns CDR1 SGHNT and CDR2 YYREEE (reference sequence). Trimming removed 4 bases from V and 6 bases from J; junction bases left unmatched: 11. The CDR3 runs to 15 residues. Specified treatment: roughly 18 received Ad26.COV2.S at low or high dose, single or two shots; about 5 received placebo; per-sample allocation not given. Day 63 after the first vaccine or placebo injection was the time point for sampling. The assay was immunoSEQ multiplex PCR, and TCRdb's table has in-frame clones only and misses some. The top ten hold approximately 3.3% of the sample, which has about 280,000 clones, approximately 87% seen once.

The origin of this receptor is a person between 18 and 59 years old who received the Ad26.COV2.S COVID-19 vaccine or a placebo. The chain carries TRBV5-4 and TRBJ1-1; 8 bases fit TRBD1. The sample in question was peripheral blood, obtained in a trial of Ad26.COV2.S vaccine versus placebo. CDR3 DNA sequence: TGTGCCAGCAGCGAGGAGACAGGGGTTTATTCTGAAGCTTTCTTT. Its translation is CASSEETGVYSEAFF.